What follows are 21 T cell receptor beta chains derived from one specimen sequenced in a study of post-analysis software for immune sequencing data. Findings and limits, study-wide: Elevated frequency relative to controls characterized several TRBV segments in patients, TRBV5-6, TRBV5-1 and TRBV20-1 among them.

Their recognized antigens are unknown. Researchers reported that TCR beta cDNA libraries carried unique molecular identifiers. MiXCR, applied by TCRdb to the PCR reads, yields one record per CDR3 protein. The sample carries fewer than 550,000 distinct CDR3 sequences, roughly 34% recorded once. Input material: blood. Source of these receptors: a girl under 18 with multiple sclerosis.

This clonotype was seen a few times. V is TRBV7-2 and J is TRBJ2-1; D is unresolved. The CDR3 has 14 residues. In germline, CDR1 is SGHTA, CDR2 FQGNSA. V gave up 2 bases and J gave up 5 bases, with 10 bases separating them. The CDR3 nucleotides read TGTGCCAGCAGCTTATCGACACCGGACAATGAGCAGTTCTTC. It codes for CASSLSTPDNEQFF. Looking up the rest from reference TRBV7-2 and TRBJ2-1 gives the full variable domain: GAGVSQSPSNKVTEKGKDVELRCDPISGHTALYWYRQSLGQGLEFLIYFQGNSAPDKSGLPSDRFSAERTGGSVSTLTIQRTQQEDSAVYLCASSLSTPDNEQFFGPGTRLTVL.

This clonotype turned up a few times. The chain recombines TRBV4-1 with TRBJ2-1, with D maybe TRBD1 (5 bases). Trimming removed 10 bases from V and 0 bases from J, with 16 bases in between. The CDR3 loop spans 15 amino acids. The germline CDR1 and CDR2 sequences are MGHRA and YSYEKL. As DNA, the CDR3 is TGCGCCACCAGAAGACAGTACGACTCCTACAATGAGCAGTTCTTC. This sequence encodes CATRRQYDSYNEQFF.

This clonotype has only a few counts. This chain joins TRBV28 and TRBJ1-6; D perhaps matches TRBD1 (5 bases). The CDR3 is made up of 12 amino acids. V shed 6 bases and J shed 5 bases, with 5 bases lying between them. In germline, CDR1 is MDHEN, CDR2 SYDVKM. The CDR3 bases are TGTGCCAGCAGGGGGGATAATTCACCCCTCCACTTT. Protein: CASRGDNSPLHF.

The CDR3 loop reads CSARGDLTREQFF. The CDR3 bases are TGCAGTGCTAGAGGTGACCTGACCAGGGAGCAGTTCTTC. This chain connects TRBV20-1 to TRBJ2-1, with D hard to call. The CDR3 consists of 13 residues. Germline CDR1 DFQATT, CDR2 SNEGSKA (reference sequence). The V gene lost 1 base and the J gene lost 10 bases, with 14 bases spanning the gap.

In this sample, this clonotype turned up many times. The chain combines TRBV29-1 with TRBJ2-7; 9 bases map to TRBD1. CDR3 length: 13 residues. Germline CDR1 is SQVTM and CDR2 is ANQGSEA. V lost 6 bases to trimming and J lost 0 bases; unmatched junction nucleotides: 3. The CDR3 protein is CSVEDRGSYEQYF. The CDR3 nucleotides are TGCAGCGTCGAGGACAGGGGCTCCTACGAGCAGTACTTC.

CDR3 in amino acids: CASSLQGTRTSNTGELFF. The DNA of the CDR3 is TGTGCCAGCAGCTTACAGGGGACCAGAACCTCGAACACCGGGGAGCTGTTTTTT. This chain connects TRBV11-2 to TRBJ2-2; D might be TRBD1 (6 bases). The CDR3 sequence is 18 residues long. V was cut by 2 bases and J by 0 bases, with 16 bases left in between. Germline assignment: CDR1 SGHAT and CDR2 FQNNGV.

This clonotype was counted only a few times. The chain joins TRBV2 to TRBJ1-5; D is unclear. CDR1 is SNHLY and CDR2 is FYNNEI in the germline V gene. V lost 4 bases and J lost 0, with 10 bases in between. The CDR3 has 15 amino acids. CDR3: CASSAEINSNQPQHF. The CDR3 bases are TGTGCCAGCAGTGCCGAAATTAATAGCAATCAGCCCCAGCATTTT.

This clonotype was observed at least ten times. CDR3 amino acids: CASSPSMEGANGYTF. The CDR3 nucleotides read TGTGCCAGCAGCCCCTCCATGGAGGGGGCAAATGGCTACACCTTC. The chain combines TRBV6-6 with TRBJ1-2; 7 positions match TRBD1. CDR1 and CDR2 from the germline V gene are MNHNY and SVGAGI (reference sequence). The V segment lost 6 bases and the J segment 6 bases; nucleotides outside the gene matches: 13. The CDR3 covers 15 residues.

The V call is TRBV20-1, the J call TRBJ1-2, with D possibly matching TRBD1 (5 bases). The CDR3 runs 17 residues. V lost 7 bases and J lost 2, with 26 bases in between. The germline V gene has CDR1 DFQATT and CDR2 SNEGSKA (reference sequence). The CDR3 protein is CSVTGLYSAGANYGYTF. CDR3 nucleotide sequence: TGCAGTGTGACTGGACTGTACTCAGCCGGGGCGAACTATGGCTACACCTTC.

This clonotype was picked up a small number of times. The V gene is TRBV10-3, the J gene TRBJ2-3; TRBD1 matches 9 bases. CDR3 size: 15 residues. Germline V gene data show CDR1 as ENHRY and CDR2 as SYGVKD. Trimming at V came to 6 bases and at J to 5 bases, leaving 9 bases not matched to a gene. CDR3 sequence: CAIRSTGGAGDTQYF. CDR3 nucleotides: TGTGCCATCAGATCAACAGGGGGCGCAGGAGATACGCAGTATTTT.

This clonotype has only a few counts. J is TRBJ1-2 and V is TRBV5-5, with D possibly matching TRBD1 (5 bases). The CDR3 is made up of 15 amino acids. The germline CDR1 and CDR2 sequences are SGHKS and YYEKEE (reference sequence). Trimming removed 1 base from V and 5 bases from J, with 15 bases in between. DNA of the CDR3: TGTGCCAGCAGCTTGTCCCCGGCAGGGCCATATGGCTACACCTTC. It encodes CASSLSPAGPYGYTF.

This clonotype came up a few times. The J gene is TRBJ2-7, the V gene TRBV5-6; no clear D. There are 13 residues in the CDR3. Trimming removed 2 bases at V and 8 bases at J, with 14 bases between. CDR1 and CDR2 (germline): SGHDT, YYEEEE. CDR3 loop: CASSFGALPQQYF. DNA of the CDR3: TGTGCCAGCAGCTTTGGAGCGTTACCTCAGCAGTACTTC.

The chain recombines TRBV6-6 with TRBJ2-1, with 7 bases fitting TRBD1. Trimming at V came to 10 bases and at J to 0 bases, leaving 6 bases not matched to a gene. The CDR3 has 14 residues. Per the germline V gene, CDR1 is MNHNY and CDR2 is SVGAGI (reference sequence). The CDR3 nucleotides read TGTGCCACCCAGGGGGATAGCTCCTACAATGAGCAGTTCTTC. Translating gives CATQGDSSYNEQFF.

J is TRBJ1-4 and V is TRBV5-1; D is perhaps TRBD1 (5 bases). Germline loops: CDR1 SGHRS, CDR2 YFSETQ. The V end lost 4 bases, the J end lost 7 bases, and 17 bases lay between the germline ends. This CDR3 spans 15 amino acids. The DNA for the CDR3 is TGCGCCAGCAGCCCTGCGGGGCAAAGGAGTGAAAAACTGTTTTTT. It yields the protein CASSPAGQRSEKLFF.

This clonotype was detected a few times. The J gene is TRBJ2-1, the V gene TRBV29-1; TRBD1 matches at 9 bases. The germline gives CDR1 SQVTM, CDR2 ANQGSEA. The V gene end was trimmed by 7 bases and the J gene end by 4 bases; junction bases not matched to a gene: 11. The CDR3 runs 15 residues. The CDR3 is CSAARRDRAYNEQFF. The CDR3 DNA follows: TGCAGCGCTGCACGCCGGGACAGGGCTTACAATGAGCAGTTCTTC.

The chain employs TRBV29-1 and TRBJ2-3; 8 bases map to TRBD2. Trimming at V came to 0 bases and at J to 5 bases, leaving 7 bases not matched to a gene. The germline V gene has CDR1 SQVTM and CDR2 ANQGSEA. This CDR3 is built from 15 residues. CDR3 in DNA: TGCAGCGTTGAAGATCCGAGACTAGCGCTAGATACGCAGTATTTT. Its protein product is CSVEDPRLALDTQYF.

This clonotype was observed many times. This chain uses TRBV20-1 with TRBJ2-5; no clear D. The DNA end favors TRBJ2-7, so the J call may be wrong. There are 13 residues in the CDR3. CDR1 is DFQATT and CDR2 is SNEGSKA in the germline V gene (reference sequence). The chain's CDR3 is CSARVDWTREQYF. Written as DNA, the CDR3 is TGCAGTGCTAGAGTAGACTGGACGCGCGAGCAGTACTTC.

The chain uses TRBV5-1 and TRBJ1-1, with D maybe TRBD1 (5 bases). V lost 3 bases and J 0 bases, leaving 12 bases between the germline ends. This CDR3 region has 15 residues. From germline, CDR1 is SGHRS and CDR2 YFSETQ. The CDR3: CASSSSTAVNTEAFF. DNA of the CDR3: TGCGCCAGCAGCTCTTCGACAGCAGTGAACACTGAAGCTTTCTTT. Full variable domain (remainder filled in from reference TRBV5-1 and TRBJ1-1): KAGVTQTPRYLIKTRGQQVTLSCSPISGHRSVSWYQQTPGQGLQFLFEYFSETQRNKGNFPGRFSGRQFSNSRSEMNVSTLELGDSALYLCASSSSTAVNTEAFFGQGTRLTVV.

This clonotype has only a few counts. The chain links TRBV7-6 to TRBJ2-3; TRBD2 might be the D (5 bases). The CDR3 runs to 14 residues. V lost 4 bases and J 4 bases, leaving 12 bases between the germline ends. The germline gives CDR1 SGHVS, CDR2 FNYEAQ. CDR3 in DNA: TGTGCCAGCAGCTCAAGGACTGCGGCAGATACGCAGTATTTT. It yields the protein CASSSRTAADTQYF.

V gene TRBV19 combines with J gene TRBJ1-4; 8 bases are shared with TRBD1. In germline, CDR1 is LNHDA, CDR2 SQIVND (reference sequence). Germline trimming cut 0 bases from V and 5 bases from J; bases unmatched to any gene: 5. The CDR3 runs 16 residues. CDR3 loop: CASSIERTGLNEKLFF. The CDR3, as DNA: TGTGCCAGTAGTATAGAGAGGACAGGGCTGAATGAAAAACTGTTTTTT. Complete variable domain (other parts from reference TRBV19 and TRBJ1-4): DGGITQSPKYLFRKEGQNVTLSCEQNLNHDAMYWYRQDPGQGLRLIYYSQIVNDFQKGDIAEGYSVSREKKESFPLTVTSAQKNPTAFYLCASSIERTGLNEKLFFGSGTQLSVL.

The chain uses TRBV24-1 and TRBJ2-3, with 10 bases that match TRBD2. Germline V gene data show CDR1 as KGHDR and CDR2 as SFDVKD. Germline trimming cut 4 bases from V and 6 bases from J; bases unmatched to any gene: 12. CDR3 size: 17 residues. The CDR3 DNA follows: TGTGCCACCAGTGACCCCGAAATAGCGGGGGGTAGGGATACGCAGTATTTT. The encoded protein is CATSDPEIAGGRDTQYF.